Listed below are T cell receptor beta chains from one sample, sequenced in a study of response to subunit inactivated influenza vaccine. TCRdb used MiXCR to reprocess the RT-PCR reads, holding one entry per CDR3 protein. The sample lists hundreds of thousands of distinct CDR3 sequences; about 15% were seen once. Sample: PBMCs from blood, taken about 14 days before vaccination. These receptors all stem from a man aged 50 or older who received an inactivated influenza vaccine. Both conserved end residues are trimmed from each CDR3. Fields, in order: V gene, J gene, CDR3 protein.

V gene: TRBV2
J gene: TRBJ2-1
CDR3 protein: ASNPPERPYNEQF

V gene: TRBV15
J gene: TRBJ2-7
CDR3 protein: ATSRDVVYEQY

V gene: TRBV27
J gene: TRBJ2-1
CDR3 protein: ASSFQWPHNEQF

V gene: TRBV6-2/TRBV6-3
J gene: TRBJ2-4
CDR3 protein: ASSYGGEAKNIQY

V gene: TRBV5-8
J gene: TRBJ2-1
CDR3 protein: ASSSALLF

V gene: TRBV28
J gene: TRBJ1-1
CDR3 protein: ASSARPGRNTDAF

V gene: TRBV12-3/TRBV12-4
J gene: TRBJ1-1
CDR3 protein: ASSFGLHEAF

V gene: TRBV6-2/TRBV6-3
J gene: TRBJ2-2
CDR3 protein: ASSYRLGLAGITGELF

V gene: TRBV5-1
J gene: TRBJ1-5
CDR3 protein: ASSLAGKNNQHQH

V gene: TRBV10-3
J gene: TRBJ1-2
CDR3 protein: AISDGTGGNYGYT

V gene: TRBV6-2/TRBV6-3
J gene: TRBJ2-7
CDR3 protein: ASSAPGTGAYEQY

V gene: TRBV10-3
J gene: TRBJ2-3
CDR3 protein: AISRPGPRGTDTQY

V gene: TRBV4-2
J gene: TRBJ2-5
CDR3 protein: ASSQDPGLAGSETQY

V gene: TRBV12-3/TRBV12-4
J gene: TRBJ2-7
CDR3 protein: ASSFLQGVNEQY

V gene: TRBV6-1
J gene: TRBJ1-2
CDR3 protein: ASSEAKQVSSNYGYT

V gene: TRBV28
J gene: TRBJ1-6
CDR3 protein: ASSLSPKAGITLH

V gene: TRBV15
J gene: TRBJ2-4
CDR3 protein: ATSRDYGQGQNIQY

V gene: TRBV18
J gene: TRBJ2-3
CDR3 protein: ASSPTESTDTQY

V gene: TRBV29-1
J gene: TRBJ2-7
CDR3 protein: SVEYYEQY

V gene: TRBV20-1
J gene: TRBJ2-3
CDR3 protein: SAIPLARDTQY

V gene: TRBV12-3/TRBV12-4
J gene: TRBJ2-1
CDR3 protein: ASSLLSGGQF

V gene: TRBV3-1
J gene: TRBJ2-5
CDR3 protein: ASSQDFWTSGQETQY

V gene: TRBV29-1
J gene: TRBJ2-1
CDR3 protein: SVEGQGDNEQF

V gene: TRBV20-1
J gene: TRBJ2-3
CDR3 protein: SARTLGGDTQY

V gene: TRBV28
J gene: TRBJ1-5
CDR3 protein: ASSLSPPGAGRTD

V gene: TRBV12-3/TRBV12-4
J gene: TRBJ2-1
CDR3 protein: ASGTYNEQF

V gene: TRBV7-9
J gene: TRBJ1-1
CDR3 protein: ASSPSTENTEAF

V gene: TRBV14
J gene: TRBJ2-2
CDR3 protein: ASSQNMGPAGELF

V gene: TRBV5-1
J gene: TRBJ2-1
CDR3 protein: ASSFGGTGNEQF

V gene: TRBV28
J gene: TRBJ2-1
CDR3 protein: ASSLNSASGDPTTYNEQF

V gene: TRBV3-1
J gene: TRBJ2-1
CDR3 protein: ASSPQTSGRGNEQF

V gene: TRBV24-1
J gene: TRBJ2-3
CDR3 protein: ATSDYRLDTQY

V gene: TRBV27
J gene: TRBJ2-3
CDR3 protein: ASSWKATSGGESTDTQY

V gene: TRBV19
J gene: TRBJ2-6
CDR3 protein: ASSKDQANVLT

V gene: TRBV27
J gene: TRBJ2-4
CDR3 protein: ASSLHLAGGYIQY

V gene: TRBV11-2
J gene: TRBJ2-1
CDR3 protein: ASSLERGIHEQF

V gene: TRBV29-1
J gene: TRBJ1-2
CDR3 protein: SVVDESSNYGYT

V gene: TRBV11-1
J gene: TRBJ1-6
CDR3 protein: ASSHRADSPLH

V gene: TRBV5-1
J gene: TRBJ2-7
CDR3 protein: ASSLGPSEYEQY

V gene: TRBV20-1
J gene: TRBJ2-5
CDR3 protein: SARRQSGWETQY

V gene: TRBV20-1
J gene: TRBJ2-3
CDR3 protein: SATSLRQGADTQY

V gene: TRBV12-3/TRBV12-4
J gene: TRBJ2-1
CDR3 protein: ASSRGGTMRQF

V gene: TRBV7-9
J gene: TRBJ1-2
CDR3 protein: ASSRSDGENYGYT

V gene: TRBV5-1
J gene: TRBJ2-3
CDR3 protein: ASSQTGTPSTDTQY

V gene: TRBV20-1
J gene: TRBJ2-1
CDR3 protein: SARDQRPYNEQF

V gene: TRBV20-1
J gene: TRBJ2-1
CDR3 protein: SARDPLAGGRSYNEQF